This TCR beta chain stems from a study of T cell responses to AZD1222 COVID-19 vaccine. Study results and limitations: Among those given AZD1222, only six were seropositive at baseline. Mostly white British, mostly female donors; authors suggested clonal diversity may be underestimated.

The V gene's germline CDR1 is SGHDT and CDR2 YYEEEE. The CDR3 runs to 14 residues. Unmatched junction bases numbered 9, after V lost 4 bases and J lost 8 bases. Profiled with immunoSEQ multiplex PCR; TCRdb holds only in-frame clones, not every one. The sample holds some 170,000 clones, 85% to 95% seen once. In the case of this clone: Its antigen is not known.

The sample here was peripheral blood, taken 28 days after the second AZD1222 dose. This chain uses TRBV5-6 with TRBJ1-3; 7 bases are a match to TRBD1. The clonotype originates from an adult who received the AZD1222 COVID-19 vaccine. The CDR3 DNA reads as TGTGCCAGCAGCGTTGAACAGGGGAGGCACACCATATATTTT. Protein product: CASSVEQGRHTIYF.